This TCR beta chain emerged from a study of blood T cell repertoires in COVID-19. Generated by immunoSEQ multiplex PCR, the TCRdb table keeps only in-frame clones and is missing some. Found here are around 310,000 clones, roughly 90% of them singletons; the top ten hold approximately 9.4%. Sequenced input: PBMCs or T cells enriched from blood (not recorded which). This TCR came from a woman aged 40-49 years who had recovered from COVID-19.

CDR3 amino acids: CALGDNNYGYTF. Written as DNA, the CDR3 is TGTGCCCTCGGGGACAACAACTATGGCTACACCTTC. This chain uses TRBV28 with TRBJ1-2, with D possibly matching TRBD1 (6 bases). CDR1 is MDHEN and CDR2 is SYDVKM in the germline V gene. The CDR3 length is 12 residues. V was shortened by 11 bases and J by 2 bases, with 12 bases between the two germline ends.